This is a list of T cell receptor beta chains from one sample in a study of CD8 T cells in ankylosing spondylitis. TCRdb called the 5' RACE reads again in MiXCR, with one record for every CDR3 protein. The data show 300,000 to 350,000 distinct CDR3 sequences, under 25% seen once. Material for sequencing was blood, either unsorted or a sorted T cell fraction (not recorded which). All receptors come from a female donor with ankylosing spondylitis or in good health (not recorded which). Both conserved end residues are part of each CDR3. The D gene is left open where the match is weak. Part of the rows lack a size; the others show once, few, many or a class for expanded clones.

>.|TRBJ2-1|.|TRBV28
CASSNGGPRNNEQFF
TGTGCCAGCAGTAACGGAGGCCCACGGAACAATGAGCAGTTCTTC
>.|TRBJ1-2|few|TRBV6-6
CASLTGNLYGYTF
TGTGCCAGCTTAACAGGAAACCTCTATGGCTACACCTTC
>.|TRBJ1-6|.|TRBV20-1
CSATRILDNSPLHF
TGCAGTGCTACTAGGATTTTGGATAATTCACCCCTCCACTTT
>TRBD2|TRBJ2-1|.|TRBV6-2/TRBV6-3
CASSWKIIAGGGNEQFF
TGTGCCAGCAGTTGGAAGATTATAGCGGGAGGAGGCAATGAGCAGTTCTTC
>.|TRBJ2-3|few|TRBV7-8
CASSPTTRRGDTQYF
TGTGCCAGCAGCCCCACAACACGGAGGGGAGATACGCAGTATTTT
>.|TRBJ2-1|many|TRBV20-1
CSARGWNEQFF
TGCAGCGCCCGGGGGTGGAATGAGCAGTTCTTC
>.|TRBJ1-1|many|TRBV5-1
CASSPAAVGTEAFF
TGCGCCAGCAGCCCGGCGGCGGTCGGCACTGAAGCTTTCTTT
>.|TRBJ1-1|few|TRBV12-3/TRBV12-4
CASSLVLGEAFF
TGTGCCAGCAGTTTAGTACTAGGAGAAGCTTTCTTT
>TRBD1|TRBJ2-3|few|TRBV5-5
CASSKTGAADTQYF
TGTGCCAGCAGCAAGACAGGGGCCGCGGATACGCAGTATTTT
>.|TRBJ1-4|.|TRBV6-2/TRBV6-3
CASGWGLSEKLFF
TGTGCCAGCGGCTGGGGGCTGAGTGAAAAACTGTTTTTT
>.|TRBJ2-3|.|TRBV19
CASSSSYTQYF
TGTGCCAGTAGCTCATCTTATACGCAGTATTTT
>.|TRBJ2-7|.|TRBV9
CASSVEVTGYEQYF
TGTGCCAGCAGCGTAGAAGTAACTGGCTACGAGCAGTACTTC
>TRBD1|TRBJ2-1|.|TRBV5-6
CASSRRTGTLANNEQFF
TGTGCCAGCAGTAGGAGGACAGGCACCTTGGCGAACAATGAGCAGTTCTTC
>TRBD2|TRBJ2-1|.|TRBV4-3
CASSQDNQREYNEQFF
TGCGCCAGCAGCCAAGATAACCAGCGGGAATACAATGAGCAGTTCTTC
>.|TRBJ2-1|.|TRBV7-9
CASSPRPTFLKNNEQFF
TGTGCCAGCAGTCCGAGACCGACCTTCCTTAAGAACAATGAGCAGTTCTTC
>TRBD1|TRBJ2-2|few|TRBV9
CASRRQGNTGELFF
TGTGCCAGCCGCCGACAGGGGAACACCGGGGAGCTGTTTTTT
>.|TRBJ2-7|.|TRBV27
CATAEPGSEGDDEQYF
TGTGCCACCGCCGAGCCGGGGTCGGAGGGGGATGACGAGCAGTACTTC
>TRBD1|TRBJ2-2|.|TRBV10-3
CAISDGTGDTGELFF
TGTGCCATCAGTGATGGGACAGGGGACACCGGGGAGCTGTTTTTT
>.|TRBJ2-5|.|TRBV20-1
CSASPGAPLQETQYF
TGCAGTGCTAGTCCTGGGGCGCCGCTCCAAGAGACCCAGTACTTC
>TRBD2|TRBJ2-1|.|TRBV20-1
CSARGGTTIHNEQFF
TGCAGTGCTAGAGGTGGGACTACAATCCACAATGAGCAGTTCTTC
>TRBD2|TRBJ2-2|.|TRBV10-2
CASSESKSPGTSSTGELFF
TGCGCCAGCAGTGAGTCGAAAAGCCCCGGGACTAGTTCCACCGGGGAGCTGTTTTTT
>.|TRBJ1-1|few|TRBV20-1
CSAAPGRTVLNTEAFF
TGCAGTGCAGCACCGGGCAGGACAGTGCTGAACACTGAAGCTTTCTTT
>.|TRBJ2-7|few|TRBV20-1
CSATLGGTREQYF
TGCAGTGCGACTTTAGGCGGGACCCGCGAGCAGTACTTC
>.|TRBJ2-3|.|TRBV20-1
CSARLLASDTQYF
TGCAGTGCTAGACTCCTAGCGTCGGATACGCAGTATTTT
>TRBD1|TRBJ2-5|few|TRBV12-3/TRBV12-4
CASRPLLDRTETQYF
TGTGCCAGCAGACCACTTTTGGACAGGACTGAGACCCAGTACTTC
>.|TRBJ2-1|.|TRBV15
CATSIKVGYEQFF
TGTGCCACCAGCATCAAGGTGGGGTATGAGCAGTTCTTC
>TRBD2|TRBJ2-2|.|TRBV30
CASSGGGELFF
TGTGCCTCTAGCGGGGGCGGGGAGCTGTTTTTT
>TRBD2|TRBJ2-5|.|TRBV7-2
CASSPSGRRGETQYF
TGTGCCAGCAGCCCGAGCGGGAGGAGGGGAGAGACCCAGTACTTC
>TRBD2|TRBJ2-3|few|TRBV20-1
CSARGGGRFTDTQYF
TGCAGTGCGCGGGGGGGCGGGAGATTTACAGATACGCAGTATTTT
>TRBD2|TRBJ2-1|.|TRBV12-3/TRBV12-4
CATRLAGSNEQFF
TGTGCCACCCGACTAGCGGGATCCAATGAGCAGTTCTTC
>TRBD1|TRBJ2-5|.|TRBV7-9
CASSLSRGQGAETQYF
TGTGCCAGCAGCTTATCAAGGGGACAGGGGGCAGAGACCCAGTACTTC
>TRBD1|TRBJ2-7|.|TRBV5-1
CASAPYGTGGDEQYF
TGCGCCAGCGCCCCTTATGGGACAGGGGGCGACGAGCAGTACTTC
>TRBD2|TRBJ2-5|few|TRBV20-1
CSARESSGRVRETQYF
TGCAGTGCTAGAGAGTCTAGCGGGAGGGTCCGGGAGACCCAGTACTTC
>TRBD2|TRBJ2-7|few|TRBV11-2
CASTYGLAGNYEQYF
TGTGCCAGCACCTATGGACTAGCGGGAAATTACGAGCAGTACTTC
>.|TRBJ2-2|few|TRBV4-3
CASSQDINTGELFF
TGCGCCAGCAGCCAAGATATTAACACCGGGGAGCTGTTTTTT
>.|TRBJ2-1|many|TRBV5-1
CASSLGVGDEQFF
TGCGCCAGCAGCTTGGGGGTCGGCGATGAGCAGTTCTTC
>.|TRBJ2-4|many|TRBV6-2/TRBV6-3
CASNHAGGKNIQYF
TGTGCCAGCAACCATGCAGGTGGTAAAAACATTCAGTACTTC
>.|TRBJ2-1|many|TRBV29-1
CSVDLLGDNEQFF
TGCAGCGTGGACCTTTTGGGGGACAATGAGCAGTTCTTC
>.|TRBJ2-1|.|TRBV20-1
CSAEAPLYNEQFF
TGCAGTGCAGAGGCCCCTTTATACAATGAGCAGTTCTTC
>.|TRBJ1-3|.|TRBV6-5
CASSIRMSSGNTIYF
TGTGCCAGCAGTATACGGATGAGCTCTGGAAACACCATATATTTT
>TRBD1|TRBJ1-5|.|TRBV6-5
CASSSGTGVDQPQHF
TGTGCCAGCAGTTCCGGGACAGGGGTGGATCAGCCCCAGCATTTT
>TRBD2|TRBJ2-2|.|TRBV10-3
CAISELTSNTGELFF
TGTGCCATCAGTGAGTTGACTAGCAACACCGGGGAGCTGTTTTTT
>TRBD1|TRBJ2-1|many|TRBV20-1
CSAPRDSRYNEQFF
TGCAGTGCCCCAAGGGACAGTCGTTACAATGAGCAGTTCTTC
>.|TRBJ2-1|.|TRBV11-2
CASSSKNEQFF
TGTGCCAGCAGCAGCAAGAATGAGCAGTTCTTC
>TRBD1|TRBJ1-2|.|TRBV6-2/TRBV6-3
CASSYSGTGGRNGYTF
TGTGCCAGCAGTTACTCCGGGACAGGGGGAAGGAATGGCTACACCTTC
>TRBD2|TRBJ2-1|few|TRBV11-2
CASSPRTSGRWQFF
TGTGCCAGCAGCCCCCGGACTAGCGGGAGGTGGCAGTTCTTC
>.|TRBJ2-6|few|TRBV12-3/TRBV12-4
CASSFREEGANVLTF
TGTGCCAGCAGTTTCCGTGAAGAGGGGGCCAACGTCCTGACTTTC
>TRBD2|TRBJ2-7|.|TRBV11-2
CASSLVAGGIDEQYF
TGTGCCAGCAGCTTAGTAGCGGGAGGAATCGACGAGCAGTACTTC
>.|TRBJ2-3|few|TRBV30
CAWSWGTDTQYF
TGTGCCTGGAGTTGGGGCACAGATACGCAGTATTTT
>.|TRBJ1-1|many|TRBV20-1
CSARIQLNTEAFF
TGCAGTGCTAGGATACAATTGAACACTGAAGCTTTCTTT
>.|TRBJ1-3|once|TRBV15
CATSNWASGNTIYF
TGTGCCACCAGCAATTGGGCCTCTGGAAACACCATATATTTT
>.|TRBJ1-2|few|TRBV28
CASSLEVKGYTF
TGTGCCAGCAGTCTGGAAGTGAAGGGCTACACCTTC
>.|TRBJ2-1|.|TRBV7-9
CASSLAASNEQFF
TGTGCCAGCAGCTTGGCAGCTAGCAATGAGCAGTTCTTC
>.|TRBJ2-5|few|TRBV7-2
CASSGGAQETQYF
TGTGCCAGCAGCGGCGGGGCCCAAGAGACCCAGTACTTC